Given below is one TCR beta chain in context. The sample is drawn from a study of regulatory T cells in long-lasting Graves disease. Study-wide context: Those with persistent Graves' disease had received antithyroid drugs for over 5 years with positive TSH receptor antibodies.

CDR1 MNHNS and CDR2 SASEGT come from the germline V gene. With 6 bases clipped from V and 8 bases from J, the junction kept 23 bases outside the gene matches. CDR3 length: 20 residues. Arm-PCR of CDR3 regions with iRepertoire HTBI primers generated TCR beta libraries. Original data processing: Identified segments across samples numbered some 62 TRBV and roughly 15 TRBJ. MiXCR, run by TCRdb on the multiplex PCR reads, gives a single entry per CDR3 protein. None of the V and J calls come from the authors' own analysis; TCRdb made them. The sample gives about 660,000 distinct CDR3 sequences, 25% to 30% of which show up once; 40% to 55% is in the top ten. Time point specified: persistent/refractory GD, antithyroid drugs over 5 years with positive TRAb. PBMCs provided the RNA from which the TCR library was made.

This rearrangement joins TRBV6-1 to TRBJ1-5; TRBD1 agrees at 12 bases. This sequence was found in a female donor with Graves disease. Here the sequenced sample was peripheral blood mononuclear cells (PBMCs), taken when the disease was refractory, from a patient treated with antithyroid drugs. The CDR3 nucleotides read TGTGCCAGCAGCTGGGTACCGGGACAGGGGGCAAAGGGGAGAGAGGAGCCCCAGCATTTT. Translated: CASSWVPGQGAKGREEPQHF.